The clone carrying this TCR beta chain appeared a single time. These data belong to a study of radiotherapy plus CTLA-4 blockade in lung cancer. Data came from immunoSEQ multiplex PCR; TCRdb stores just in-frame clones and leaves some out. This table has approximately 60,000 clones, 60% to 85% appearing once. This CDR3 spans 15 amino acids. The V gene's germline CDR1 is SGHRS and CDR2 YFSETQ. Trimming pared 2 bases from V and 1 base from J, leaving 11 bases between. This receptor was taken from a human donor with non-small cell lung cancer who had a complete response to radiotherapy plus ipilimumab. The chain combines TRBV5-1 with TRBJ2-3; D gene unclear. Material: peripheral blood, obtained from a patient treated with radiotherapy plus ipilimumab. The CDR3 nucleotides read TGCGCCAGCAGCTTTGGTGGTGTGGGCACAGATACGCAGTATTTT. Translating it yields CASSFGGVGTDTQYF.